The 21 T cell receptor beta chains in this list originate from one sample, sequenced in a study of shared clonotypes between healthy human individuals. The protocol was immunoSEQ multiplex PCR, while the TCRdb copy is restricted to in-frame clones and leaves out a portion. Among roughly 1 million clones listed, roughly 70% were seen once. Sequenced material: memory CD4+ T cells sorted from blood. Subset indicated: CD45RA-negative fraction. These receptor sequences come from a young man in good health.

This clone has at least ten counts. This chain joins TRBV6-5 and TRBJ1-6; D call uncertain. Germline assignment: CDR1 MNHEY and CDR2 SVGAGI. The CDR3 is 14 amino acids. With 0 bases removed from V and 8 bases from J, the gap between germline ends came to 8 bases. The CDR3 sequence: CASSYSTSYSPLHF. CDR3 DNA: TGTGCCAGCAGTTACTCGACCTCGTATTCACCCCTCCACTTT.

This chain uses TRBV11-2 with TRBJ1-6, with 7 nucleotides matching TRBD1. This CDR3 comprises 15 residues. The trim removed 0 bases at V and 10 bases at J, leaving 6 bases unmatched. CDR1 and CDR2 from the germline V gene are SGHAT and FQNNGV. The CDR3 sequence is CASSLEGQGGSPLHF. The CDR3 DNA reads as TGTGCCAGCAGCTTAGAGGGTCAGGGGGGATCACCCCTCCACTTT.

The V gene is TRBV11-1, the J gene TRBJ2-5; D is ambiguous. CDR1 SGHAT and CDR2 FQDESV come from the germline V gene (reference sequence). The length of the CDR3 is 17 residues. V was pared by 1 base and J by 4 bases, with 19 bases between. The CDR3 DNA reads as TGTGCCAGCAGCTTAGGATCGACAACACACATCGGAGAGACCCAGTACTTC. The encoded protein is CASSLGSTTHIGETQYF.

This clone was detected once. The chain uses TRBV2 and TRBJ1-2, with TRBD1 identical over 8 bases. Trimming cost V 3 bases and J 8 bases; bases outside gene matches: 8. CDR3 length equals 14 residues. Germline CDR1 reads SNHLY; CDR2 reads FYNNEI. The CDR3 region has the DNA TGTGCCAGCAGTGAGGACAGGGTTGGAAGCGGCTACACCTTC. This translates into CASSEDRVGSGYTF.

This clone has more than one count but fewer than ten. V is TRBV2 and J is TRBJ2-5; 12 bases line up with TRBD1. Germline V CDR1 and CDR2: SNHLY, FYNNEI. Unmatched junction bases numbered 7, after V lost 6 bases and J lost 5 bases. The CDR3 length is 15 residues. CDR3 in amino acids: CASREGTGGHETQYF. CDR3 nucleotides: TGTGCCAGCAGGGAGGGGACAGGGGGCCATGAGACCCAGTACTTC.

The chain links TRBV5-1 to TRBJ2-7, with a tentative D call TRBD1 (6 bases). With 0 bases removed from V and 2 bases from J, the gap between germline ends came to 12 bases. There are 15 residues in the CDR3. Germline V gene sequence: CDR1 SGHRS, CDR2 YFSETQ. The CDR3: CASSLGQARTYEQYF. The CDR3, as DNA: TGCGCCAGCAGCTTGGGACAGGCGAGAACCTACGAGCAGTACTTC.

The sample holds one count of this clone. V usage is TRBV30 and J usage is TRBJ1-2; the match to TRBD1 covers 8 bases. The J segment lost 3 bases and the V segment lost 4 bases, leaving 7 bases of the junction unmatched. This CDR3 contains 14 residues. CDR1 is GTSNPN and CDR2 is SVGIG in the germline V gene (reference sequence). The CDR3 DNA sequence: TGTGCCTGGACCTCAGGGGGCGCGGACTATGGCTACACCTTC. Amino acid sequence: CAWTSGGADYGYTF.

The CDR3 reads CAYGQLNSYNSPLHF. The CDR3 DNA is TGTGCCTATGGACAGTTAAACTCCTATAATTCACCCCTCCACTTT. The gene calls are TRBV30 and TRBJ1-6; TRBD1 might be the D (6 bases). Per germline, CDR1 GTSNPN and CDR2 SVGIG (reference sequence). The CDR3 spans 15 residues. V was cut by 7 bases and J by 0 bases, with 13 bases left in between.

Details on this clone: A much larger clone sits a single nucleotide away, making a read error possible. The chain carries TRBV9 and TRBJ1-6, with D uncertain. Trimming shortened V by 4 bases and J by 8 bases, and 10 bases separated the two germline ends. There are 13 residues in the CDR3. Germline V lookup: CDR1 SGDLS, CDR2 YYNGEE. This CDR3 reads CASSRGGDSPLHF. CDR3 nucleotides: TGTGCCAGCAGCCGGGGAGGCGATTCACCCCTCCACTTT.

As for this clone: This same CDR3 is encoded by further DNA sequences in the sample. V and J are TRBV9 and TRBJ1-1; D not certain. V was clipped by 3 bases and J by 1 base, with 7 bases between them. Germline CDR1 reads SGDLS; CDR2 reads YYNGEE. The CDR3 has 13 residues. The CDR3 reads CASSATENTEAFF. DNA of the CDR3: TGTGCCAGCAGCGCGACTGAGAACACTGAAGCTTTCTTT. The whole variable domain, remainder taken from reference TRBV9 and TRBJ1-1, is DSGVTQTPKHLITATGQRVTLRCSPRSGDLSVYWYQQSLDQGLQFLIQYYNGEERAKGNILERFSAQQFPDLHSELNLSSLELGDSALYFCASSATENTEAFFGQGTRLTVV.

In DNA, the CDR3 is TGTGCCAGCAGCTACACCACAGATACGCAGTATTTT. Amino acids: CASSYTTDTQYF. This chain links TRBV27 with TRBJ2-3; D ambiguous. The CDR3 length is 12 residues. V was clipped by 6 bases and J by 2 bases, with 6 bases between them. Germline lookup yields CDR1 MNHEY and CDR2 SMNVEV (reference sequence).

The chain couples TRBV5-1 to TRBJ2-3; 9 nucleotides agree with TRBD1. CDR3 length: 17 residues. J lost 3 bases, V lost 1 base, and 9 bases had no gene match. Germline loops: CDR1 SGHRS, CDR2 YFSETQ. CDR3 sequence (DNA): TGCGCCAGCAGCTTGATGGGGGGACAGGGAGGGACAGATACGCAGTATTTT. Its translation: CASSLMGGQGGTDTQYF. The variable domain in full, completed from reference TRBV5-1 and TRBJ2-3, reads KAGVTQTPRYLIKTRGQQVTLSCSPISGHRSVSWYQQTPGQGLQFLFEYFSETQRNKGNFPGRFSGRQFSNSRSEMNVSTLELGDSALYLCASSLMGGQGGTDTQYFGPGTRLTVL.

This clone came up a few times. The J gene is TRBJ1-5, the V gene TRBV6-1; 9 positions match TRBD1. The germline gives CDR1 MNHNS, CDR2 SASEGT. V lost 6 bases, J lost 7 bases, and 10 bases stayed unmatched. CDR3 size: 15 residues. The DNA for the CDR3 is TGTGCCAGCAGCTCCGGGACAGGGTCGGGGCAGCCCCAGCATTTT. It translates to CASSSGTGSGQPQHF.

This clone was counted between two and nine times. The chain uses TRBV6-4 and TRBJ1-2; no reliable D call. Germline CDR1 is MRHNA and CDR2 is SNTAGT. The CDR3 has 16 residues. V lost 2 bases and J lost 4, with 17 bases in between. The CDR3 spells CASSDQGGSGSYGYTF. Written as DNA, the CDR3 is TGTGCCAGCAGTGACCAAGGAGGGTCGGGTAGCTATGGCTACACCTTC.

This clone occurred a few times. This sequence joins TRBV18 and TRBJ2-2; D may be TRBD2 (6 bases). Between the trimmed V and J ends, which lost 2 bases and 2 bases, there was a span of 12 bases. Germline V gene sequence: CDR1 KGHSH, CDR2 LQKENI. This CDR3 comprises 16 residues. CDR3 protein: CASSPGIGTNTGELFF. CDR3 nucleotide sequence: TGTGCCAGCTCACCAGGAATAGGGACTAACACCGGGGAGCTGTTTTTT.

The J gene is TRBJ2-1, the V gene TRBV19; 8 bases are a match to TRBD2. The junction had 15 bases not matched to a gene; V was cut back by 0 bases and J by 8 bases. Looked up from germline, CDR1 is LNHDA and CDR2 is SQIVND (reference sequence). This CDR3 has 18 amino acids. The CDR3 loop is CASSIDRGILAGTDEQFF. The CDR3 nucleotides read TGTGCCAGTAGTATAGACAGGGGTATCCTAGCGGGTACGGATGAGCAGTTCTTC.

This clone has a single count. This chain links TRBV6-1 with TRBJ2-4; D is unclear. Trimming stripped 3 bases from V and 0 bases from J, with 9 bases between. This CDR3 region has 15 residues. Germline CDR1 reads MNHNS; CDR2 reads SASEGT. The CDR3 protein is CASSDEGLAKNIQYF. DNA of the CDR3: TGTGCCAGCAGTGATGAAGGGCTAGCCAAAAACATTCAGTACTTC.

The chain carries TRBV6-1 and TRBJ2-3; 10 bases map to TRBD2. The V and J ends lost 1 base and 5 bases, in that order; junction bases with no gene match: 6. CDR1 MNHNS and CDR2 SASEGT come from the germline V gene. The CDR3 length is 16 residues. CDR3 DNA: TGTGCCAGCAGTGAAGTGGATAGCGGGGGGATAGATACGCAGTATTTT. It translates to CASSEVDSGGIDTQYF.

J is TRBJ2-7 and V is TRBV28, with no clear D. Germline V gives CDR1 MDHEN, CDR2 SYDVKM. V shed 5 bases and J shed 3 bases, with 8 bases lying between them. This CDR3 spans 12 amino acids. The chain's CDR3 is CASSKQFYEQYF. DNA of the CDR3: TGTGCCAGCAGTAAACAGTTCTACGAGCAGTACTTC.

V and J are TRBV5-6 and TRBJ2-7; TRBD1 is a possible D gene (6 bases). V lost 3 bases and J lost 2, with 15 bases in between. Germline V gives CDR1 SGHDT, CDR2 YYEEEE. The CDR3 sequence is 15 residues long. The CDR3 DNA follows: TGTGCCAGCAGCTCCCTGGGGGCCAATGCCTACGAGCAGTACTTC. This gives the protein CASSSLGANAYEQYF.

V gene TRBV7-2 combines with J gene TRBJ1-1; D call uncertain. The CDR3 contains 15 residues. Germline V lookup: CDR1 SGHTA, CDR2 FQGNSA. Trimming shortened V by 1 base and J by 5 bases, and 14 bases separated the two germline ends. CDR3 nucleotides: TGTGCCAGCAGCTTAGGTGGTCTCATTGGGACTGAAGCTTTCTTT. Amino acids: CASSLGGLIGTEAFF.